This TCR beta chain was sequenced for a study of blood T cell repertoires in COVID-19. The table lists this clone with a few counts. Only in-frame clones appear in the TCRdb table, and some are missing; sequencing was by immunoSEQ multiplex PCR. Of about 250,000 clones in the sample, roughly 88% were seen once. The germline V gene encodes CDR1 KGHSH and CDR2 LQKENI. Trimming took 0 bases from V and 7 from J; bases not matched to a gene: 8. The CDR3 loop spans 15 amino acids. J is TRBJ1-2 and V is TRBV18, with TRBD1 matching 7 bases. The source is a woman aged 25 to 39 with COVID-19, enrolled during active disease. Sequenced material: peripheral blood. CDR3: CASSPPARGDGGYTF. The CDR3 bases are TGTGCCAGCTCACCACCGGCCAGGGGGGATGGTGGCTACACCTTC.